The present entry profiles one T cell receptor (beta chain) with its context. The sample originates from a study of cytomegalovirus exposure and HLA in healthy donors. Study in general: A later analysis reported the same platform for the 95 to 150 validation repertoires and the roughly 630 first-cohort repertoires.

Measured with immunoSEQ multiplex PCR; TCRdb has only the in-frame clones, and not every one. The sample has around 61,000 clones; approximately 94% are singletons. The CDR3 runs to 15 residues. The germline gives CDR1 SGHTA, CDR2 FQGTGA. V was shortened by 5 bases and J by 5 bases, with 18 bases between the two germline ends. The sequenced sample was PBMCs. This receptor was taken from a man between 18 and 29 years old in good health and CMV-seronegative. The chain links TRBV7-3 to TRBJ1-1; a weak D match, TRBD1 (6 bases). This chain's CDR3 is CASSLPQGPGTEAFF. CDR3 DNA: TGTGCCAGCAGCCTCCCCCAGGGGCCGGGGACTGAAGCTTTCTTT.